This T cell receptor (beta chain) was sequenced in a study of Graves' ophthalmopathy and Graves' hyperthyroidism. At the level of the study: Peripheral blood was gathered at the point of initial diagnosis, before any treatment started. Study-level results: Ophthalmopathy progression prediction by the model yielded a sensitivity of about 71% and a specificity of 72.22%.

Other autoimmune diseases, uncontrolled infections, pregnancy and lactation each led to patient exclusion. The germline gives CDR1 MDHEN, CDR2 SYDVKM. Deletions cut 3 bases from V and 11 bases from J, with 20 bases between. The CDR3 has 14 residues. RNA served as the template for amplifying TCR beta CDR3 regions. Second-round multiplex PCR came after a first-round RT-PCR that employed HTBI primers. TCRdb itself ran the multiplex PCR reads through MiXCR, one entry per CDR3 protein. The sample contains about 400,000 distinct CDR3 sequences, 20% to 25% of which appear only once. With regard to this clonotype: The antigen remains undetermined.

The chain couples TRBV28 to TRBJ2-7, with a weak D call TRBD1 (7 bases). The sequencing input was peripheral blood. The receptor comes from a woman aged 18-30 years with stable Graves' hyperthyroidism. The CDR3 here is CASSFGGTVRSEYF. Written as DNA, the CDR3 is TGTGCCAGCAGTTTTGGGGGGACAGTCCGTTCGGAGTACTTC. Variable domain in full (rest from reference TRBV28 and TRBJ2-7): DVKVTQSSRYLVKRTGEKVFLECVQDMDHENMFWYRQDPGLGLRLIYFSYDVKMKEKGDIPEGYSVSREKKERFSLILESASTNQTSMYLCASSFGGTVRSEYFGPGTRLTVT.